The 18 T cell receptor beta chains given below trace back to one sample, sequenced in a study of T-cell reconstitution after alpha-beta-depleted transplantation in children. Unique molecular identifiers were built into the TCRbeta library. Using its own MiXCR run on the PCR reads, TCRdb lists one record per CDR3 protein. Among fewer than 250,000 distinct CDR3 sequences listed, approximately 17% were seen once. The sample here was PBMCs, mostly from graft donor cells, taken 360 days after TCRalphabeta/CD19-depleted stem cell transplant. These receptors came from a male patient between 2 and 10 years old who had a stem cell transplant for acute lymphoblastic leukemia, so the T cells may come from the graft donor.

V usage is TRBV20-1 and J usage is TRBJ1-2; D may be TRBD1 (5 bases). The CDR3 runs to 14 residues. The V gene lost 0 bases and the J gene lost 0 bases, with 8 bases spanning the gap. Germline CDR1 DFQATT, CDR2 SNEGSKA (reference sequence). The CDR3 region is CSAREDTSNYGYTF. DNA for the CDR3: TGCAGTGCTAGAGAGGACACCTCTAACTATGGCTACACCTTC.

The chain is built from TRBV12-3 or TRBV12-4 and TRBJ2-7; TRBD2 matches at 11 bases. With V trimmed by 2 bases and J by 2 bases, 2 bases remained unmatched. The CDR3 spans 15 residues. CDR3 in amino acids: CASSLMTSGAYEQYF. The CDR3 bases are TGTGCCAGCAGTTTAATGACTAGCGGGGCCTACGAGCAGTACTTC.

V and J are TRBV7-8 and TRBJ2-7; D gene uncertain. CDR3 size: 14 residues. With 1 base removed from V and 4 bases from J, the gap between germline ends came to 11 bases. Germline-derived CDR1 and CDR2 are SGHVS and FQNEAQ. CDR3 sequence: CASSLVSSKYEQYF. The CDR3 DNA reads as TGTGCCAGCAGCTTAGTTTCGAGCAAGTACGAGCAGTACTTC.

CDR3 amino acids: CASSLGTGLYEQYF. CDR3 sequence (DNA): TGCGCCAGCAGCCTCGGGACAGGACTTTACGAGCAGTACTTC. This chain links TRBV5-1 with TRBJ2-7; 8 bases match TRBD1. J was trimmed by 4 bases and V by 4 bases; bases with no gene match: 7. Germline loops: CDR1 SGHRS, CDR2 YFSETQ. The CDR3 spans 14 residues.

This sequence joins TRBV10-3 and TRBJ1-1, with a weak D call TRBD1 (5 bases). Per germline, CDR1 ENHRY and CDR2 SYGVKD. V was pared by 10 bases and J by 3 bases, with 18 bases between. The CDR3 is made up of 14 amino acids. CDR3 coding DNA: TGTGCCACCCAGTCCCGGGGGGTAGACACTGAAGCTTTCTTT. Amino acids: CATQSRGVDTEAFF.

V and J are TRBV12-3 or TRBV12-4 and TRBJ2-2; 10 positions match TRBD1. The CDR3 totals 18 residues. The ends lost 5 bases at V and 0 bases at J; junction bases unmatched: 9. In nucleotides, the CDR3 is TGTGCCAGCAGTCCGATTAGACAGGGGGCCACGAACACCGGGGAGCTGTTTTTT. This sequence encodes CASSPIRQGATNTGELFF.

This clonotype turned up a few times. The rearrangement links TRBV10-3 to TRBJ2-7; possibly TRBD2 for D (6 bases). Germline CDR1 reads ENHRY; CDR2 reads SYGVKD. Deletions cut 4 bases from V and 0 bases from J, with 16 bases between. The CDR3 totals 16 residues. The CDR3 DNA reads as TGTGCCATCAGTGGAAGGGGACTCAGGAGCTCCTACGAGCAGTACTTC. Protein sequence: CAISGRGLRSSYEQYF.

The chain carries TRBV12-3 or TRBV12-4 and TRBJ2-6; TRBD1 matches at 8 bases. CDR3 length: 16 residues. Germline trimming cut 4 bases from V and 1 base from J; bases unmatched to any gene: 3. CDR3: CASSSWTGSGANVLTF. CDR3 in DNA: TGTGCCAGCAGTTCCTGGACAGGGTCTGGGGCCAACGTCCTGACTTTC.

This clonotype turned up a few times. CDR3 loop: CASSQDPGGGNQPQHF. CDR3 nucleotides: TGTGCCAGCAGCCAAGACCCAGGGGGGGGCAATCAGCCCCAGCATTTT. The V call is TRBV4-2, the J call TRBJ1-5, with 7 positions matching TRBD1. Trimming took 0 bases from V and 2 from J; bases not matched to a gene: 4. The CDR3 contains 16 residues. Germline V CDR1 and CDR2: LGHNA, YNFKEQ.

The chain has TRBV20-1 and TRBJ2-1; 10 nucleotides line up with TRBD2. The CDR3 has 14 residues. Germline CDR1 DFQATT, CDR2 SNEGSKA (reference sequence). J was trimmed by 7 bases and V by 0 bases; bases with no gene match: 3. The CDR3 DNA follows: TGCAGTGCTAGAGACAGCGGGGGGGTAAATGAGCAGTTCTTC. Translation gives CSARDSGGVNEQFF.

The sample holds many counts of this clonotype. V and J are TRBV12-3 or TRBV12-4 and TRBJ2-5; 10 positions agree with TRBD1. This CDR3 contains 15 residues. After removal of 5 bases from V and 6 bases from J, the junction contained 9 bases not matched to a gene. The CDR3 region has the DNA TGTGCCAGCAGTGCATCAGACAGGGGGCTAAAGACCCAGTACTTC. It codes for CASSASDRGLKTQYF.

The chain links TRBV4-3 to TRBJ2-7, with D uncertain. Trimming cost V 0 bases and J 5 bases, with 17 bases left between them. The germline V gene has CDR1 LGHNA and CDR2 YSLEER. This CDR3 is 16 amino acids long. As DNA, the CDR3 is TGCGCCAGCAGCCAAGACTGGAGAGCCCGGACCCACGAGCAGTACTTC. It translates to CASSQDWRARTHEQYF.

The rearrangement joins TRBV6-5 to TRBJ1-3; 12 bases agree with TRBD1. CDR1 and CDR2 (germline): MNHEY, SVGAGI. This CDR3 has 19 residues. J was trimmed by 0 bases and V by 2 bases; bases with no gene match: 8. The CDR3 sequence: CASSYLRDRGLNSGNTIYF. CDR3 DNA sequence: TGTGCCAGCAGTTACCTCCGGGACAGGGGGCTTAACTCTGGAAACACCATATATTTT.

The chain links TRBV29-1 to TRBJ2-3, with D unclear. V was trimmed by 6 bases and J by 5 bases, leaving 6 bases between them. CDR1 SQVTM and CDR2 ANQGSEA come from the germline V gene. The CDR3 has 10 amino acids. The CDR3 here is CSVEQDTQYF. CDR3 DNA sequence: TGCAGCGTCGAACAAGATACGCAGTATTTT.

The CDR3 region is CAISDAGPETQYF. DNA of the CDR3: TGTGCCATCAGTGATGCAGGGCCTGAGACCCAGTACTTC. The chain uses TRBV10-3 and TRBJ2-5; D possibly corresponds to TRBD1 (5 bases). V was clipped by 3 bases and J by 5 bases, with 10 bases between them. The CDR3 has 13 residues. CDR1 is ENHRY and CDR2 is SYGVKD in the germline V gene.

Ten or more counts support this clonotype. The V call is TRBV14, the J call TRBJ2-7; D is unclear. V lost 1 base, J lost 3 bases, and 7 bases lay in between. The CDR3 length is 13 residues. CDR1 is SGHDN and CDR2 is FVKESK in the germline V gene. This CDR3 is CASSQVARYEQYF. Here the CDR3 DNA reads TGTGCCAGCAGCCAAGTTGCCCGCTACGAGCAGTACTTC.

There are a few counts of this clonotype. The J gene is TRBJ1-2, the V gene TRBV30; a possible D gene is TRBD1 (5 bases). The germline V gene has CDR1 GTSNPN and CDR2 SVGIG (reference sequence). The CDR3 loop spans 11 amino acids. The V end was cut by 4 bases, the J end by 7 bases, with 10 bases between. For the CDR3, the DNA is TGTGCCTGGACCAGGGTAGCTGGCTACACCTTC. Protein: CAWTRVAGYTF. Combining the CDR3 with reference TRBV30 and TRBJ1-2 gives the whole variable domain SQTIHQWPATLVQPVGSPLSLECTVEGTSNPNLYWYRQAAGRGLQLLFYSVGIGQISSEVPQNLSASRPQDRQFILSSKKLLLSDSGFYLCAWTRVAGYTFGSGTRLTVV.

The rearrangement links TRBV20-1 to TRBJ2-7; 11 bases map to TRBD1. In germline, CDR1 is DFQATT, CDR2 SNEGSKA (reference sequence). The CDR3 loop spans 11 amino acids. Here the CDR3 reads CRGQGAYEQYF. In DNA, the CDR3 is TGCAGGGGACAGGGGGCCTACGAGCAGTACTTC.